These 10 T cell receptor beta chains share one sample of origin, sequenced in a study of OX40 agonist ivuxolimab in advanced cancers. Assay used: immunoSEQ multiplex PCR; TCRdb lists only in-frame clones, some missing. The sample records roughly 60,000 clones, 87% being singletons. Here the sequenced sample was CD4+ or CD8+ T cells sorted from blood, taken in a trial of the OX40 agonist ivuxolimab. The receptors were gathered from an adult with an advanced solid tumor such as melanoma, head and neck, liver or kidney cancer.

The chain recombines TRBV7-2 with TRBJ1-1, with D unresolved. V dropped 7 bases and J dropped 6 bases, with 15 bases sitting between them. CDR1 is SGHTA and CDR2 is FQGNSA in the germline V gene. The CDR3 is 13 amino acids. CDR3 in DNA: TGTGCCAGCAAGGGCAGGTCGAGTGCTGAAGCTTTCTTT. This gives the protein CASKGRSSAEAFF.

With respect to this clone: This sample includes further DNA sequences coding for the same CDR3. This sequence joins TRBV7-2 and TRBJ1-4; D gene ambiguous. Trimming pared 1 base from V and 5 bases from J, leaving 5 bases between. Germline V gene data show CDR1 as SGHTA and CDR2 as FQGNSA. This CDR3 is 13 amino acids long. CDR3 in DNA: TGTGCCAGCAGCTTAGAACTGAATGAAAAACTGTTTTTT. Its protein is CASSLELNEKLFF.

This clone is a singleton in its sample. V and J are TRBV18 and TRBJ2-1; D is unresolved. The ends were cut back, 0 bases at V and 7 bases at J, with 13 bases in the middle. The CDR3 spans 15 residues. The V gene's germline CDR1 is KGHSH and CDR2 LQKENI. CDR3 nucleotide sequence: TGTGCCAGCTCACCACCGTTACACCCTCGGAATGAGCAGTTCTTC. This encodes CASSPPLHPRNEQFF.

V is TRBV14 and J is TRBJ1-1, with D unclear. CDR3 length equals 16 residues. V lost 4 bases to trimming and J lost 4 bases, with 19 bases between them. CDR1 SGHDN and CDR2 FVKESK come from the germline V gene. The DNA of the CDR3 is TGTGCCAGCAGCCGCCCCAAAGGGATTGGTGGCACTGAAGCTTTCTTT. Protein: CASSRPKGIGGTEAFF.

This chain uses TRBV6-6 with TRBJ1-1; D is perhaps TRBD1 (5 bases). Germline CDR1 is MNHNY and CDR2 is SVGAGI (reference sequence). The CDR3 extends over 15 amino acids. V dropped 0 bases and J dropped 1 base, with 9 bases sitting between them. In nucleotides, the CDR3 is TGTGCCAGCAGTTACTCGAGAGGGACGAACACTGAAGCTTTCTTT. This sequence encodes CASSYSRGTNTEAFF.

As DNA, the CDR3 is TGTGCCAGCAGTTTGCCTAGAAACTCCTACAATGAGCAGTTCTTC. It codes for CASSLPRNSYNEQFF. The chain joins TRBV28 to TRBJ2-1; D is uncertain. V was pared by 3 bases and J by 0 bases, with 9 bases between. This CDR3 contains 15 residues. CDR1 MDHEN and CDR2 SYDVKM come from the germline V gene.

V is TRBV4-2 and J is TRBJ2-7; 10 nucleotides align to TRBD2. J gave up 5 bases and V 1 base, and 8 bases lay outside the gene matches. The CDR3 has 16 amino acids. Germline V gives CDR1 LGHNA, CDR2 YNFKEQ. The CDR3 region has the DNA TGTGCCAGCAGCCAAGGGGCTAGCGGGAGTTTCGACGAGCAGTACTTC. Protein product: CASSQGASGSFDEQYF.

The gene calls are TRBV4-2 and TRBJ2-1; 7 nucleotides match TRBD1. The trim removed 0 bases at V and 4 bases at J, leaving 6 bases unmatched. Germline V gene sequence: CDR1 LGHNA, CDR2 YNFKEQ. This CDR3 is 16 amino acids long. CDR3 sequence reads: CASSQELGRGYNEQFF. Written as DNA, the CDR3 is TGTGCCAGCAGCCAAGAATTAGGCAGGGGGTACAATGAGCAGTTCTTC.

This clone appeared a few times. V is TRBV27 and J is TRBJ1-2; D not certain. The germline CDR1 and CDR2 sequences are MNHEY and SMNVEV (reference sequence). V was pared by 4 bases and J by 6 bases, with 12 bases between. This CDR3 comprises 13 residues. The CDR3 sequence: CASSSLVGNGYTF. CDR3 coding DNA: TGTGCCAGCAGTTCCCTTGTGGGGAATGGCTACACCTTC.

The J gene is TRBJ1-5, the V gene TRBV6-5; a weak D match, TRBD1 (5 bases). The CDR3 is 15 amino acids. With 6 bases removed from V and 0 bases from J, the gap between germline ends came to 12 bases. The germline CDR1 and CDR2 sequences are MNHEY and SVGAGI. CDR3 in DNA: TGTGCCAGCAGCCTCCAACAGGATAGCAATCAGCCCCAGCATTTT. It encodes CASSLQQDSNQPQHF.